One and the same sample provided the 28 T cell receptor beta chains below, sequenced in a study of blood T cell repertoires in COVID-19. Sequencing used immunoSEQ multiplex PCR; TCRdb keeps in-frame clones, though not all of them. The table shows hundreds of thousands of clones, with 83% occurring only once. Source material: PBMCs or T cells enriched from blood (not recorded which). These receptors were collected from a middle-aged woman who had been exposed to COVID-19.

The chain employs TRBV6-1 and TRBJ1-2, with D possibly matching TRBD1 (6 bases). V was clipped by 0 bases and J by 4 bases, with 15 bases between them. The CDR3 runs 16 residues. Looked up from germline, CDR1 is MNHNS and CDR2 is SASEGT. The chain's CDR3 is CASSEAYGAGAYGYTF. In nucleotides, the CDR3 is TGTGCCAGCAGTGAAGCGTACGGGGCGGGGGCCTATGGCTACACCTTC.

The chain recombines TRBV5-6 with TRBJ2-4, with TRBD2 as a possible D gene (5 bases). Trimming stripped 0 bases from V and 15 bases from J, with 16 bases between. CDR1 is SGHDT, CDR2 YYEEEE, per germline. The CDR3 has 13 amino acids. The CDR3 coding sequence is TGTGCCAGCAGCTTGGGGCGGGTTGGTCCGGGGTACTTC. Its protein is CASSLGRVGPGYF.

The CDR3 DNA is TGCAGCGTTGAAGGACAGGGTCCCTACGAGCAGTACTTC. Residues: CSVEGQGPYEQYF. The chain couples TRBV29-1 to TRBJ2-7; 7 bases are a match to TRBD1. The ends lost 1 base at V and 2 bases at J; junction bases unmatched: 2. CDR3 length equals 13 residues. The germline V gene has CDR1 SQVTM and CDR2 ANQGSEA.

The chain recombines TRBV5-4 with TRBJ1-6, with 7 bases fitting TRBD1. Per germline, CDR1 SGHNT and CDR2 YYREEE (reference sequence). CDR3 length equals 14 residues. V gave up 4 bases and J gave up 6 bases; unmatched junction bases: 4. DNA for the CDR3: TGTGCCAGCAGCGAGGGACAGCTTAATTCACCCCTCCACTTT. Translated: CASSEGQLNSPLHF.

The genes are TRBV7-2 and TRBJ1-3; TRBD1 matches 12 bases. This CDR3 is 16 amino acids long. The germline CDR1 and CDR2 sequences are SGHTA and FQGNSA. The junction had 3 bases not matched to a gene; V was cut back by 4 bases and J by 2 bases. The CDR3 nucleotides read TGTGCCAGCAGCTCCCGGGACAGGGGGCCTGGAAACACCATATATTTT. As protein: CASSSRDRGPGNTIYF.

The V and J genes are TRBV14 and TRBJ1-2, with D possibly being TRBD1 (5 bases). Germline CDR1 SGHDN, CDR2 FVKESK. The CDR3 runs 14 residues. Trimming removed 1 base from V and 2 bases from J, with 8 bases in between. The CDR3 nucleotides are TGTGCCAGCAGCCAAGCAGGGAGGAACTATGGCTACACCTTC. Its protein is CASSQAGRNYGYTF.

The gene calls are TRBV5-1 and TRBJ1-1; D remains unclear. In germline, CDR1 is SGHRS, CDR2 YFSETQ. Trimming removed 4 bases from V and 2 bases from J, with 9 bases in between. This CDR3 contains 13 residues. The CDR3 nucleotides are TGCGCCAGCAGCATAGAGGGAAACACTGAAGCTTTCTTT. It codes for CASSIEGNTEAFF.

This chain joins TRBV5-1 and TRBJ2-7; 7 nucleotides line up with TRBD1. V trimming: 0 bases; J trimming: 1 base; junction bases outside the gene matches: 4. This CDR3 has 15 residues. Germline lookup yields CDR1 SGHRS and CDR2 YFSETQ. The CDR3 DNA reads TGCGCCAGCAGCTTGGACAGGGGCCTATCCTACGAGCAGTACTTC. Amino acids: CASSLDRGLSYEQYF.

The sample holds one count of this clone. The chain joins TRBV5-1 to TRBJ1-1, with 8 bases fitting TRBD1. The V and J ends lost 4 bases and 1 base, in that order; junction bases with no gene match: 6. This CDR3 contains 15 residues. Per germline, CDR1 SGHRS and CDR2 YFSETQ. The CDR3 is CASSPAGQANTEAFF. The CDR3 bases are TGCGCCAGCAGCCCTGCGGGACAGGCGAACACTGAAGCTTTCTTT.

This clone was observed a few times. The chain recombines TRBV18 with TRBJ2-2; 8 bases agree with TRBD1. This CDR3 spans 14 amino acids. J lost 7 bases, V lost 3 bases, and 4 bases had no gene match. The V gene's germline CDR1 is KGHSH and CDR2 LQKENI. The chain's CDR3 is CASSPGQGSGELFF. For the CDR3, the DNA is TGTGCCAGCTCACCCGGACAGGGCAGCGGGGAGCTGTTTTTT. Full variable domain (remainder filled in from reference TRBV18 and TRBJ2-2): NAGVMQNPRHLVRRRGQEARLRCSPMKGHSHVYWYRQLPEEGLKFMVYLQKENIIDESGMPKERFSAEFPKEGPSILRIQQVVRGDSAAYFCASSPGQGSGELFFGEGSRLTVL.

This clone was recorded at least ten times. The chain recombines TRBV7-9 with TRBJ2-5, with TRBD1 identical over 9 bases. Trimming cost V 6 bases and J 5 bases; bases outside gene matches: 13. The CDR3 is made up of 16 amino acids. Germline CDR1 and CDR2: SEHNR and FQNEAQ (reference sequence). Written as DNA, the CDR3 is TGTGCCAGCAGTCCTCCTGTTGGACAGGGGTTGGAGACCCAGTACTTC. Translating it yields CASSPPVGQGLETQYF.

CDR3 sequence reads: CASSQGGPIVQYF. For the CDR3, the DNA is TGTGCCAGCAGCCAAGGTGGCCCAATTGTGCAGTACTTC. V gene TRBV14 combines with J gene TRBJ2-7, with D unresolved. In germline, CDR1 is SGHDN, CDR2 FVKESK. The V gene lost 1 base and the J gene lost 9 bases, with 13 bases spanning the gap. The CDR3 spans 13 residues.

The genes are TRBV2 and TRBJ1-1; 10 nucleotides match TRBD1. The trim removed 4 bases at V and 1 base at J, leaving 3 bases unmatched. The CDR3 has 15 amino acids. Germline V gene data show CDR1 as SNHLY and CDR2 as FYNNEI. The CDR3 sequence is CASSATGGRNTEAFF. CDR3 DNA: TGTGCCAGCAGTGCGACAGGGGGCAGGAACACTGAAGCTTTCTTT.

The V and J genes are TRBV3-1 (or the pseudogene TRBV3-2) and TRBJ2-7; D is undetermined. The CDR3 covers 14 residues. Per the germline V gene, CDR1 is LGHDT and CDR2 is YNNKEL (reference sequence). The V gene lost 4 bases and the J gene lost 4 bases, with 14 bases spanning the gap. The CDR3 region is CASSPRVGNYEQYF. In nucleotides, the CDR3 is TGTGCCAGCAGCCCCCGGGTAGGCAATTACGAGCAGTACTTC.

The chain combines TRBV9 with TRBJ2-2; TRBD1 might be the D (6 bases). This CDR3 region has 14 residues. Germline-derived CDR1 and CDR2 are SGDLS and YYNGEE. V was clipped by 7 bases and J by 3 bases, with 13 bases between them. As DNA, the CDR3 is TGTGCCAGCCAACGGGACATCTACACCGGGGAGCTGTTTTTT. This translates into CASQRDIYTGELFF.

This clone was picked up many times. The rearrangement links TRBV5-1 to TRBJ2-7; D is perhaps TRBD2 (6 bases). Germline V CDR1 and CDR2: SGHRS, YFSETQ. The CDR3 length is 14 residues. The V end was cut by 0 bases, the J end by 5 bases, with 12 bases between. CDR3 in DNA: TGCGCCAGCAGCTTGGGGAGGGTCGGCCACGAGCAGTACTTC. This sequence encodes CASSLGRVGHEQYF.

The chain is built from TRBV19 and TRBJ1-1; D gene ambiguous. Germline V gene data show CDR1 as LNHDA and CDR2 as SQIVND (reference sequence). Between the trimmed V and J ends, which lost 5 bases and 5 bases, there was a span of 15 bases. CDR3 length: 14 residues. This CDR3 is CASSARFSGTEAFF. As DNA, the CDR3 is TGTGCCAGTAGTGCTCGGTTTAGTGGTACTGAAGCTTTCTTT.

This clone has only one observation. The chain employs TRBV5-5 and TRBJ2-2; TRBD2 matches at 8 bases. J was trimmed by 4 bases and V by 1 base; bases with no gene match: 6. Germline CDR1 reads SGHKS; CDR2 reads YYEKEE (reference sequence). CDR3 size: 16 residues. Here the CDR3 reads CASSLLSGGSTGELFF. DNA of the CDR3: TGTGCCAGCAGCTTGCTCAGCGGGGGTAGCACCGGGGAGCTGTTTTTT.

This sequence joins TRBV5-6 and TRBJ1-1; 10 nucleotides line up with TRBD1. Germline V gene lookup returns CDR1 SGHDT and CDR2 YYEEEE. Unmatched junction bases numbered 3, after V lost 3 bases and J lost 4 bases. The CDR3 has 14 amino acids. The chain's CDR3 is CASSSGQGSTEAFF. The CDR3 DNA reads as TGTGCCAGCAGCTCGGGACAGGGGAGCACTGAAGCTTTCTTT. The full variable domain, completed using reference TRBV5-6 and TRBJ1-1, is DAGVTQSPTHLIKTRGQQVTLRCSPKSGHDTVSWYQQALGQGPQFIFQYYEEEERQRGNFPDRFSGHQFPNYSSELNVNALLLGDSALYLCASSSGQGSTEAFFGQGTRLTVV.

J is TRBJ1-1 and V is TRBV5-1, with D unclear. Trimming took off 4 bases at V and 2 bases at J, with 15 bases between the two ends. CDR3 size: 15 residues. Germline assignment: CDR1 SGHRS and CDR2 YFSETQ. The CDR3 DNA is TGCGCCAGCAGCCAATCCCTGGTGGCTAACACTGAAGCTTTCTTT. The encoded protein is CASSQSLVANTEAFF.

This sequence joins TRBV6-5 and TRBJ1-1; tentative D call: TRBD1 (6 bases). The V end lost 5 bases, the J end lost 1 base, and 11 bases lay between the germline ends. The CDR3 is made up of 14 amino acids. From germline, CDR1 is MNHEY and CDR2 SVGAGI. For the CDR3, the DNA is TGTGCCAGCAGTACCCAGGGGACGAACACTGAAGCTTTCTTT. It is translated as CASSTQGTNTEAFF.

This clone was seen more than once but under ten times. The chain employs TRBV3-1 (or the pseudogene TRBV3-2) and TRBJ2-7; TRBD2 aligns across 10 bases. Per germline, CDR1 LGHDT and CDR2 YNNKEL (reference sequence). V shed 1 base, J shed 3 bases, and the junction held 3 bases outside the gene matches. The CDR3 covers 15 residues. CDR3 amino acids: CASSQGSGGVYEQYF. CDR3 DNA sequence: TGTGCCAGCAGCCAAGGCAGCGGGGGGGTCTACGAGCAGTACTTC.

This clone was observed a handful of times. The CDR3 reads CASRQGQSTDTQYF. The CDR3 nucleotides are TGTGCCAGCAGACAGGGACAGAGCACAGATACGCAGTATTTT. V gene TRBV2 combines with J gene TRBJ2-3, with 7 bases that match TRBD1. V lost 6 bases and J lost 0; bases outside the gene matches: 3. Germline V gene lookup returns CDR1 SNHLY and CDR2 FYNNEI. The CDR3 has 14 residues.

The chain recombines TRBV5-1 with TRBJ2-3, with unresolved D. Germline loops: CDR1 SGHRS, CDR2 YFSETQ. Trimming removed 0 bases at V and 2 bases at J, with 7 bases between. This CDR3 has 14 residues. The DNA for the CDR3 is TGCGCCAGCAGCTTGGCGAGACTCACAGATACGCAGTATTTT. Its translation: CASSLARLTDTQYF.

Concerning this clone itself: The junction departs from germline at one end; a sequencing error may be responsible. Other nucleotide sequences from this sample produce the same CDR3. The rearrangement links TRBV4-2 to TRBJ1-6; no clear D. Germline V gene sequence: CDR1 LGHNA, CDR2 YNFKEQ. This CDR3 has 17 residues. CDR3 in amino acids: CASSQTAASSYNSPLHF. CDR3 nucleotides: TGTGCCAGTAGCCAAACGGCGGCTAGCTCCTATAATTCACCCCTCCACTTT.

The chain couples TRBV5-1 to TRBJ2-5; 7 positions agree with TRBD1. Trimming removed 4 bases from V and 9 bases from J; junction bases left unmatched: 12. Germline loops: CDR1 SGHRS, CDR2 YFSETQ. The CDR3 is 14 residues long. The CDR3 coding sequence is TGCGCCAGCAGCCAGGGACAGCCTGAGGTGGCCCAGTACTTC. Translating gives CASSQGQPEVAQYF.

This chain joins TRBV6-4 and TRBJ1-2; no reliable D call. The ends were cut back, 7 bases at V and 1 base at J, with 19 bases in the middle. Germline CDR1 and CDR2: MRHNA and SNTAGT. This CDR3 spans 16 amino acids. The CDR3 loop is CASMNRLYFHNYGYTF. CDR3 DNA: TGTGCCAGCATGAACAGACTATACTTTCATAACTATGGCTACACCTTC.

The V and J genes are TRBV6-5 and TRBJ1-2, with 7 bases lining up with TRBD1. V lost 5 bases and J lost 1; bases outside the gene matches: 7. The CDR3 spans 15 residues. CDR1 and CDR2 from the germline V gene are MNHEY and SVGAGI. The CDR3 nucleotides read TGTGCCAGCAGTACGCCAGGGGGTGTTAACTATGGCTACACCTTC. It specifies CASSTPGGVNYGYTF.